The rows below give T cell receptor beta chains drawn from one sample of a study of blood T cell repertoires in COVID-19. Only in-frame clones appear in the TCRdb table, and some are missing; sequencing was by immunoSEQ multiplex PCR. The top ten hold 1% to 1.5% of the sample, which has approximately 74,000 clones, roughly 90% seen once. What was sequenced was peripheral blood. The receptors shown here come from a woman in her sixties or seventies with acute or convalescent COVID-19. CDR3s include the opening cysteine and the closing phenylalanine or tryptophan. The order of the fields is D gene, V gene, J gene, clone size, CDR3 DNA, CDR3 protein. A D gene is named only where the DNA matches it firmly. Not all rows give a size; the values are once, few, many and, for expanded clones, a class.

NA	TRBV27	TRBJ1-2	NA	TGTGCCAGCAGTCTATATTGGGACACAGCCTATGGCTACACCTTC	CASSLYWDTAYGYTF
NA	TRBV9	TRBJ1-4	few	TGTGCCAGCAGCGTAGAAGGGAGGGCTAATGAAAAACTGTTTTTT	CASSVEGRANEKLFF
NA	TRBV5-1	TRBJ1-1	NA	TGCGCCAGCACCTTAGGGGGGAACACTGAAGCTTTCTTT	CASTLGGNTEAFF
NA	TRBV28	TRBJ1-2	NA	TGTGCCAGCAGCATCTCCAGGGACTCCTACACCTTC	CASSISRDSYTF
NA	TRBV9	TRBJ1-4	NA	TGTGCCAGCAGCGTAGGGCCGAAGGCTGGAGGTGAAAAACTGTTTTTT	CASSVGPKAGGEKLFF
NA	TRBV5-1	TRBJ1-6	NA	TGCGCCAGCACCCTTGGAGGGACGGGAAATTCACCCCTCCACTTT	CASTLGGTGNSPLHF
NA	TRBV6-5	TRBJ1-2	NA	TGTGCCAGCAGTCTGACACAGGGACCTTATGGCTACACCTTC	CASSLTQGPYGYTF
TRBD1	TRBV5-1	TRBJ2-5	once	TGCGCCAGCAGCTTGACAGGGGGACAAGAGACCCAGTACTTC	CASSLTGGQETQYF
NA	TRBV19	TRBJ2-1	NA	TGTGCCACCGCTACCTATGACTACAATGAGCAGTTCTTC	CATATYDYNEQFF
TRBD1	TRBV28	TRBJ1-2	NA	TGTGCCAGCAGTTTGCCCGGGACAGGGGGCGTTGGCTATGGCTACACCTTC	CASSLPGTGGVGYGYTF
NA	TRBV6-2/TRBV6-3	TRBJ1-2	NA	TGTGCCAGCAGTTATTTCCAGGGCTCTTATGGCTACACCTTC	CASSYFQGSYGYTF
NA	TRBV6-5	TRBJ1-5	few	TGTGCCAGTCAGGGGTGGAATCAGCCCCAGCATTTT	CASQGWNQPQHF
TRBD1	TRBV4-1	TRBJ1-2	NA	TGCGCCAGCAGCCCGGACAGGGGGGAGGCGGACGGCTACACCTTC	CASSPDRGEADGYTF
NA	TRBV7-9	TRBJ2-1	NA	TGTGCCAGCAGCCCCCCCCGGGGGAGCTCCTACAATGAGCAGTTCTTC	CASSPPRGSSYNEQFF
NA	TRBV2	TRBJ2-2	NA	TGTGCCAGCATCGTAGCGAGGGAGCTGTTTTTT	CASIVARELFF
NA	TRBV27	TRBJ2-1	once	TGTGCCAGCAGTACCGGACACTACAATGAGCAGTTCTTC	CASSTGHYNEQFF
TRBD1	TRBV29-1	TRBJ2-2	once	TGCAGCGCTGGACAGGGTCGGGGCGGGGAGCTGTTTTTT	CSAGQGRGGELFF
TRBD1	TRBV11-2	TRBJ2-1	NA	TGTGCCAGCAGTCAAATCAGGGGGAGTTTAGGAGAGCAGTTCTTC	CASSQIRGSLGEQFF
TRBD1	TRBV6-5	TRBJ1-5	once	TGTGCCAGCAGTCGTCGAAGACAGGGGGAGGCGCCCCAGCATTTT	CASSRRRQGEAPQHF
NA	TRBV10-2	TRBJ2-1	few	TGCGCCAGCAGTGTTCTACCGGAGGGTGAGCAGTTCTTC	CASSVLPEGEQFF
NA	TRBV18	TRBJ1-1	NA	TGTGCCAGCTCACTAAACAGGGAGTGGTCGAACACTGAAGCTTTCTTT	CASSLNREWSNTEAFF
NA	TRBV21-1	TRBJ2-5	NA	TGTGCCATTTGGGACACCGGGAAACGGGGGACCCAGTACTTC	CAIWDTGKRGTQYF
TRBD1	TRBV5-4	TRBJ2-3	NA	TGTGCCAGCAGCCTCGCACAGGGGTGGGGTACGCCAGATACGCAGTATTTT	CASSLAQGWGTPDTQYF
TRBD2	TRBV19	TRBJ2-5	NA	TGTGCCAGTACCCCCCGACTAGCGGGGGGCACCTTCTTCCAAGAGACCCAGTACTTC	CASTPRLAGGTFFQETQYF
NA	TRBV9	TRBJ2-3	NA	TGTGCCAGCAGCGTATCCGGGAGCATCGATACGCAGTATTTT	CASSVSGSIDTQYF
NA	TRBV2	TRBJ1-3	NA	TGTGCCAGCAGCGGTAGTAGCTCTGGAAACACCATATATTTT	CASSGSSSGNTIYF
NA	TRBV29-1	TRBJ2-6	NA	TGCAGCGTCAACTCTGGGGCCAACGTCCTGACTTTC	CSVNSGANVLTF
NA	TRBV6-1	TRBJ1-5	NA	TGTGCCAGCAGTGAGGCGGGGGGCGGCAATCAGCCCCAGCATTTT	CASSEAGGGNQPQHF
TRBD1	TRBV15	TRBJ2-3	NA	TGTGCCACCAGCCGGCGGGGGAGGACAGGGGGTATGACAGATACGCAGTATTTT	CATSRRGRTGGMTDTQYF
TRBD2	TRBV29-1	TRBJ2-1	once	TGCAGCGCGACCCTAGCGGGGGGGGGTTATGAGCAGTTCTTC	CSATLAGGGYEQFF
NA	TRBV29-1	TRBJ2-1	NA	TGCAGCGTGTCCCTAATCTCCGGGTACAATGAGCAGTTCTTC	CSVSLISGYNEQFF
TRBD1	TRBV10-1	TRBJ1-5	NA	TGCGCCAGCAGTGAGGGACAGGGGGATCAGCCCCAGCATTTT	CASSEGQGDQPQHF
TRBD2	TRBV5-1	TRBJ2-1	NA	TGCGCCAGCAGCTTTGTTCTAGCGGGGGGGACTGAGCAGTTCTTC	CASSFVLAGGTEQFF
NA	TRBV13	TRBJ2-1	NA	TGTGCCAGCAGCTTAGTTCTAGAACACAATGAGCAGTTCTTC	CASSLVLEHNEQFF
TRBD1	TRBV19	TRBJ1-6	NA	TGTGCCAGTAGCGACAGGGGGCGGGATTCACCCCTCCACTTT	CASSDRGRDSPLHF
TRBD1	TRBV5-1	TRBJ2-2	NA	TGCGCCAGCAGCTTGGCGGGGACAGGGGGCGCAAACACCGGGGAGCTGTTTTTT	CASSLAGTGGANTGELFF
TRBD1	TRBV5-4	TRBJ1-2	once	TGTGCCAGCAGCATACAGGACAGGGGGCGGCATGGCTACACCTTC	CASSIQDRGRHGYTF
NA	TRBV2	TRBJ2-5	NA	TGTGCCAGCGAGCCGGGGGGCCGCCGGGAGACCCAGTACTTC	CASEPGGRRETQYF
NA	TRBV12-3/TRBV12-4	TRBJ1-2	NA	TGTGCCAGCAGTGAACAGGGAACTAGGGGCTACACCTTC	CASSEQGTRGYTF
TRBD1	TRBV4-2	TRBJ1-6	NA	TGTGCCAGCAGCCAAGAACCCGGGACAGCTTACCCACCCCTCCACTTT	CASSQEPGTAYPPLHF
NA	TRBV7-9	TRBJ1-4	NA	TGTGCCAGCAGCTTGAGTGTTGCCACTAATGAAAAACTGTTTTTT	CASSLSVATNEKLFF
TRBD1	TRBV4-2	TRBJ1-5	NA	TGTGCCAGCAGCGCCCCAGGGGGACATCAGCCCCAGCATTTT	CASSAPGGHQPQHF
TRBD2	TRBV5-4	TRBJ2-3	NA	TGTGCCAGCAGCCAGGGACTAGCGGGAGGGCCCCCCAGGAGCACAGATACGCAGTATTTT	CASSQGLAGGPPRSTDTQYF
NA	TRBV6-8	TRBJ2-1	NA	TGTGCCCAGGGTTACAATGAGCAGTTCTTC	CAQGYNEQFF
NA	TRBV5-1	TRBJ1-4	NA	TGCGCCAGCAGCTTAGGGGTGGGTGAAAAACTGTTTTTT	CASSLGVGEKLFF
NA	TRBV6-5	TRBJ2-1	NA	TGTGCCAGCTCCCCCTGGCCCTACAATGAGCAGTTCTTC	CASSPWPYNEQFF
NA	TRBV6-5	TRBJ1-6	NA	TGTGCCAGCAGTCCCCTCGGGTGGAATTCACCCCTCCACTTT	CASSPLGWNSPLHF
TRBD1	TRBV7-9	TRBJ2-1	NA	TGTGCCAGCAGCTTACCCAAGTGGGGACAGGGTGGGCCAAGGTTCTTC	CASSLPKWGQGGPRFF
TRBD2	TRBV24-1	TRBJ2-1	NA	TGTGCCACCAGTGGTCCTGTAGGGACTAGCTGGGAGCAGTTCTTC	CATSGPVGTSWEQFF
NA	TRBV12-3/TRBV12-4	TRBJ1-2	once	TGTGCCAGCAGAGCGACGGGGGGTGGCGGCTACACCTTC	CASRATGGGGYTF
NA	TRBV7-9	TRBJ2-5	once	TGTGCCAGCAGCTTAGGGCCAGAATCGGCCGACATGTACCAAGAGACCCAGTACTTC	CASSLGPESADMYQETQYF
TRBD1	TRBV10-2	TRBJ1-2	NA	TGCGCCAGCAGAAGAACAGGGGGGAACTATGGCTACACCTTC	CASRRTGGNYGYTF
TRBD2	TRBV10-3	TRBJ2-3	NA	TGTGCCACCAAAGAAGCGGGAGAGGTAGATACGCAGTATTTT	CATKEAGEVDTQYF
TRBD1	TRBV5-5	TRBJ1-2	NA	TGTGCCAGCAGACAAGGACAGGGGATCTATGGCTACACCTTC	CASRQGQGIYGYTF
TRBD1	TRBV6-5	TRBJ1-2	once	TGTGCCAGCAGTTACCGGGACAGGAGCTATAACTATGGCTACACCTTC	CASSYRDRSYNYGYTF
NA	TRBV6-5	TRBJ1-2	NA	TGTGCCAGCAGTTACTTGGCAGGGAACTATGGCTACACCTTC	CASSYLAGNYGYTF
TRBD1	TRBV6-5	TRBJ1-2	NA	TGTGCCAGCGGGACAGGACGGGGCTATGGCTACACCTTC	CASGTGRGYGYTF
TRBD1	TRBV7-8	TRBJ1-2	NA	TGTGCCAGCAGCCAACGTAAAGGGGGCAGTGGCTACACCTTC	CASSQRKGGSGYTF